A single sample gave rise to the 30 T cell receptor beta chains below, sequenced in a study of T cell repertoires in cytomegalovirus infection. TCRdb reprocessed the reads via MiXCR and lists one record per CDR3 protein. The sample records 450,000 to 600,000 distinct CDR3 sequences, over 9% being singletons. The sequenced sample was PBMCs. The receptors stem from a human donor in good health (CMV status not recorded). Some clones in this sample may be carry-over from other donors' samples.

At least ten counts were recorded for this clonotype. The rearrangement joins TRBV10-3 to TRBJ2-1; 9 bases align to TRBD1. CDR1 is ENHRY and CDR2 is SYGVKD in the germline V gene. Trimming cost V 7 bases and J 7 bases; bases outside gene matches: 8. The CDR3 runs to 14 residues. Here the CDR3 reads CAITEGTGLNEQFF. CDR3 DNA: TGTGCCATCACCGAAGGGACAGGGCTGAATGAGCAGTTCTTC.

The chain couples TRBV19 to TRBJ1-2, with D perhaps matching TRBD1 (5 bases). V was clipped by 7 bases and J by 0 bases, with 15 bases between them. The CDR3 length is 15 residues. Germline values: CDR1 LNHDA, CDR2 SQIVND (reference sequence). The CDR3 coding sequence is TGTGCCAGTAATCCGGGTTGGGGGACTAACTATGGCTACACCTTC. Translating gives CASNPGWGTNYGYTF. The full variable domain, with the rest looked up from reference TRBV19 and TRBJ1-2, is DGGITQSPKYLFRKEGQNVTLSCEQNLNHDAMYWYRQDPGQGLRLIYYSQIVNDFQKGDIAEGYSVSREKKESFPLTVTSAQKNPTAFYLCASNPGWGTNYGYTFGSGTRLTVV.

This clonotype occurred a few times. The chain links TRBV7-8 to TRBJ2-1, with 13 bases aligning to TRBD2. Germline trimming cut 4 bases from V and 3 bases from J; bases unmatched to any gene: 3. In germline, CDR1 is SGHVS, CDR2 FQNEAQ. The CDR3 consists of 16 residues. The CDR3 region has the DNA TGTGCCAGCAGCTGGGGACTAGCGGGACACTACAATGAGCAGTTCTTC. It is translated as CASSWGLAGHYNEQFF.

This clonotype has a count of ten or more. The rearrangement joins TRBV11-2 to TRBJ2-4; 8 nucleotides line up with TRBD1. The CDR3 consists of 16 residues. Germline CDR1 and CDR2: SGHAT and FQNNGV. V lost 6 bases, J lost 5 bases, and 12 bases stayed unmatched. The CDR3 bases are TGTGCCAGCAGACCCCTCAGGGGGCAAATGGAAAACATTCAGTACTTC. It translates to CASRPLRGQMENIQYF. The complete variable domain, with remaining parts taken from reference TRBV11-2 and TRBJ2-4, reads EAGVAQSPRYKIIEKRQSVAFWCNPISGHATLYWYQQILGQGPKLLIQFQNNGVVDDSQLPKDRFSAERLKGVDSTLKIQPAKLEDSAVYLCASRPLRGQMENIQYFGAGTRLSVL.

This clonotype was detected many times. The chain joins TRBV12-3 or TRBV12-4 to TRBJ1-1; no definite D call. V shed 6 bases and J shed 11 bases, with 19 bases lying between them. The CDR3 loop spans 13 amino acids. CDR3 DNA: TGTGCCAGCAGACCCCACAGCGGGAATGACGCTTTCTTT. Protein sequence: CASRPHSGNDAFF.

The rearrangement joins TRBV5-8 to TRBJ2-2; D is perhaps TRBD1 (7 bases). The germline CDR1 and CDR2 sequences are SGHTS and YDEGEE. The CDR3 has 15 amino acids. V shed 4 bases and J shed 5 bases, with 15 bases lying between them. CDR3 sequence reads: CASSLRRGLTGELFF. For the CDR3, the DNA is TGTGCCAGCAGCCTCAGGAGGGGGCTGACCGGGGAGCTGTTTTTT. Using reference TRBV5-8 and TRBJ2-2 for the parts outside the CDR3, the full variable domain is EAGVTQSPTHLIKTRGQQATLRCSPISGHTSVYWYQQALGLGLQFLLWYDEGEERNRGNFPPRFSGRQFPNYSSELNVNALELEDSALYLCASSLRRGLTGELFFGEGSRLTVL.

This clonotype was observed at least ten times. The V and J genes are TRBV28 and TRBJ2-3, with D uncertain. Germline V lookup: CDR1 MDHEN, CDR2 SYDVKM. V was clipped by 3 bases and J by 2 bases, with 18 bases between them. The CDR3 spans 17 residues. The CDR3 reads CASSLIEPNLHTDTQYF. The CDR3 nucleotides are TGTGCCAGCAGTTTGATCGAGCCCAACCTCCACACAGATACGCAGTATTTT.

This clonotype came up many times. CDR3 bases: TGTGCCAGCAGCCCCGGACAGGGAACCTACAATGAGCAGTTCTTC. Amino acids: CASSPGQGTYNEQFF. The chain carries TRBV7-3 and TRBJ2-1, with 8 bases identical to TRBD1. V lost 5 bases, J lost 2 bases, and 5 bases stayed unmatched. Germline-derived CDR1 and CDR2 are SGHTA and FQGTGA. The CDR3 contains 15 residues.

This clonotype was picked up many times. V and J are TRBV15 and TRBJ2-5, with D perhaps being TRBD1 or TRBD2 (5 bases each). Deletions cut 3 bases from V and 1 base from J, with 9 bases between. This CDR3 spans 14 amino acids. Germline lookup yields CDR1 LNHNV and CDR2 YYDKDF (reference sequence). CDR3 nucleotides: TGTGCCACCAGCAGGGGAGACAGCCAAGAGACCCAGTACTTC. Translated, it gives CATSRGDSQETQYF.

This clonotype was counted many times. This chain uses TRBV5-1 with TRBJ2-7; D is possibly TRBD1 (6 bases). The CDR3 contains 15 residues. In germline, CDR1 is SGHRS, CDR2 YFSETQ. V was shortened by 0 bases and J by 3 bases, with 13 bases between the two germline ends. CDR3 in DNA: TGCGCCAGCAGCTTGGAGGGACAAGGATACTACGAGCAGTACTTC. Protein sequence: CASSLEGQGYYEQYF.

This clonotype was observed many times. The chain is built from TRBV5-4 and TRBJ2-7, with TRBD2 matching 11 bases. Germline V gene lookup returns CDR1 SGHNT and CDR2 YYREEE (reference sequence). The CDR3 runs 15 residues. Unmatched junction bases numbered 6, after V lost 4 bases and J lost 3 bases. CDR3 sequence: CASSPGTSGVYEQYF. CDR3 bases: TGTGCCAGCAGCCCTGGGACTAGCGGAGTCTACGAGCAGTACTTC.

Points on this clonotype: This may arise from a read error, as a much more abundant clone is one base away. The chain uses TRBV19 and TRBJ1-1, with no clear D. The length of the CDR3 is 15 residues. Germline CDR1 reads LNHDA; CDR2 reads SQIVND (reference sequence). CDR3 bases: TGTGCCCGTAGTGACGAAAGCGGGTGGGACACTGAAGCTTTCTTT. Translating gives CARSDESGWDTEAFF.

In this sample, this clonotype turned up many times. The genes are TRBV12-3 or TRBV12-4 and TRBJ2-7; 9 bases fit TRBD2. The ends lost 6 bases at V and 2 bases at J; junction bases unmatched: 11. The CDR3 length is 16 residues. The CDR3 DNA reads TGTGCCAGCAGCCTACGCGTAGCGGGGGAAACCTACGAGCAGTACTTC. It yields the protein CASSLRVAGETYEQYF.

This chain uses TRBV11-2 with TRBJ1-1; no definite D call. This CDR3 has 15 residues. Germline V gives CDR1 SGHAT, CDR2 FQNNGV. V was pared by 0 bases and J by 1 base, with 9 bases between. CDR3 coding DNA: TGTGCCAGCAGCTTAGATAGGTGGGGGAACACTGAAGCTTTCTTT. It specifies CASSLDRWGNTEAFF.

In its sample, this clonotype was seen many times. The chain employs TRBV9 and TRBJ1-4; 8 bases match TRBD1. The CDR3 runs 15 residues. The ends lost 4 bases at V and 4 bases at J; junction bases unmatched: 6. Germline values: CDR1 SGDLS, CDR2 YYNGEE. The chain's CDR3 is CASSPGQGRNEKLFF. CDR3 sequence (DNA): TGTGCCAGCAGCCCCGGACAGGGCCGTAATGAAAAACTGTTTTTT.

This clonotype showed up many times. The chain carries TRBV7-9 and TRBJ2-5; TRBD1 might be the D (5 bases). The CDR3 runs to 12 residues. Germline loops: CDR1 SEHNR, CDR2 FQNEAQ (reference sequence). V was cut by 8 bases and J by 4 bases, with 11 bases left in between. For the CDR3, the DNA is TGTGCCAGCGCAGGGATTAGAGAGACCCAGTACTTC. Protein: CASAGIRETQYF.

This clonotype was picked up a small number of times. The gene calls are TRBV27 and TRBJ2-5; TRBD1 is a possible D gene (6 bases). V lost 7 bases to trimming and J lost 2 bases, with 11 bases between them. This CDR3 is 13 amino acids long. Germline CDR1 and CDR2: MNHEY and SMNVEV (reference sequence). The CDR3 here is CASKQQGQETQYF. The CDR3 DNA sequence: TGTGCCAGCAAACAACAGGGTCAAGAGACCCAGTACTTC.

This clonotype was counted many times. The chain couples TRBV5-6 to TRBJ1-1, with TRBD1 matching over 9 bases. The CDR3 length is 16 residues. J gave up 0 bases and V 4 bases, and 7 bases lay outside the gene matches. The germline gives CDR1 SGHDT, CDR2 YYEEEE. Here the CDR3 reads CASSAGTGTMNTEAFF. The CDR3 DNA reads TGTGCCAGCAGCGCGGGGACAGGGACAATGAACACTGAAGCTTTCTTT.

The sample holds many counts of this clonotype. The chain carries TRBV7-9 and TRBJ2-3; tentatively, D is TRBD1 (6 bases). The CDR3 spans 14 residues. V was pared by 8 bases and J by 6 bases, with 18 bases between. Per the germline V gene, CDR1 is SEHNR and CDR2 is FQNEAQ (reference sequence). The DNA of the CDR3 is TGTGCCAGCTGGGGGCAGGGCTTCTCGGATACGCAGTATTTT. This sequence encodes CASWGQGFSDTQYF.

Many counts were recorded for this clonotype. J is TRBJ2-5 and V is TRBV10-3, with D possibly matching TRBD2 (6 bases). Trimming removed 10 bases at V and 5 bases at J, with 17 bases between. CDR3 length equals 13 residues. Germline V gene lookup returns CDR1 ENHRY and CDR2 SYGVKD. CDR3 sequence: CATQSGLSETQYF. In DNA form, the CDR3 reads TGTGCCACCCAAAGCGGGTTGTCGGAGACCCAGTACTTC.

This sequence joins TRBV5-1 and TRBJ1-3; D gene ambiguous. CDR1 is SGHRS and CDR2 is YFSETQ in the germline V gene. Trimming stripped 0 bases from V and 0 bases from J, with 4 bases between. The CDR3 covers 14 residues. The CDR3 sequence: CASSLETSGNTIYF. Written as DNA, the CDR3 is TGCGCCAGCAGCTTGGAGACCTCTGGAAACACCATATATTTT. Full variable domain (rest looked up from reference TRBV5-1 and TRBJ1-3): KAGVTQTPRYLIKTRGQQVTLSCSPISGHRSVSWYQQTPGQGLQFLFEYFSETQRNKGNFPGRFSGRQFSNSRSEMNVSTLELGDSALYLCASSLETSGNTIYFGEGSWLTVV.

In its sample, this clonotype was seen many times. V and J are TRBV30 and TRBJ2-6; no reliable D call. V lost 3 bases, J lost 0 bases, and 18 bases lay in between. CDR3 size: 18 residues. The germline V gene has CDR1 GTSNPN and CDR2 SVGIG (reference sequence). The chain's CDR3 is CAWSAPDRHLSGANVLTF. The CDR3 bases are TGTGCCTGGAGCGCGCCGGACCGTCACCTCTCTGGGGCCAACGTCCTGACTTTC.

A note on this clonotype: Possible read error: a much larger clone is one base away. The V and J genes are TRBV3-1 and TRBJ1-1, with a possible D match to TRBD1 (5 bases). This CDR3 is 15 amino acids long. Germline CDR1 reads LGHDT; CDR2 reads YNNKEL (reference sequence). The germline V and J ends were trimmed by 2 bases and 6 bases, with 16 bases remaining between them. The CDR3 protein is CASSQPGTGGSEAFF. For the CDR3, the DNA is TGTGCCAGCAGCCAACCCGGGACGGGAGGATCTGAAGCTTTCTTT. Full variable domain (rest looked up from reference TRBV3-1 and TRBJ1-1): DTAVSQTPKYLVTQMGNDKSIKCEQNLGHDTMYWYKQDSKKFLKIMFSYNNKELIINETVPNRFSPKSPDKAHLNLHINSLELGDSAVYFCASSQPGTGGSEAFFGQGTRLTVV.

The chain uses TRBV6-1 and TRBJ2-7, with 9 bases that match TRBD2. V trimming: 5 bases; J trimming: 5 bases; junction bases outside the gene matches: 7. The germline V gene encodes CDR1 MNHNS and CDR2 SASEGT. The CDR3 runs 14 residues. The CDR3 DNA sequence: TGTGCCAGCAGTCAACTAGCGGGCCCCCACGAGCAGTACTTC. This gives the protein CASSQLAGPHEQYF.

This clonotype occurred many times. The chain links TRBV7-9 to TRBJ2-1; 11 bases line up with TRBD2. Germline values: CDR1 SEHNR, CDR2 FQNEAQ (reference sequence). V lost 2 bases and J lost 10; bases outside the gene matches: 7. CDR3 length: 15 residues. CDR3 coding DNA: TGTGCCAGCAGCTTAACCCTAGCGGGGGGTCGGGAGCAGTTCTTC. Translating it yields CASSLTLAGGREQFF.

With respect to this clonotype: One junction end disagrees with the germline gene, perhaps due to a read error. This chain joins TRBV20-1 and TRBJ1-5; weak D call: TRBD1 (6 bases). Looked up from germline, CDR1 is DFQATT and CDR2 is SNEGSKA (reference sequence). The CDR3 sequence is 12 residues long. The CDR3 DNA is TGCAGAGCTAGAGGGGGTAATCAGCCCCAGCATTTT. As protein: CRARGGNQPQHF.

The chain joins TRBV10-3 to TRBJ1-2; no definite D call. V lost 3 bases to trimming and J lost 6 bases, with 11 bases between them. Germline loops: CDR1 ENHRY, CDR2 SYGVKD. This CDR3 has 13 residues. CDR3 sequence: CAISDGRVDGYTF. DNA for the CDR3: TGTGCCATCAGTGATGGGAGGGTCGATGGCTACACCTTC.

This clonotype was seen many times. The chain links TRBV7-2 to TRBJ1-5; TRBD1 matches at 9 bases. Germline CDR1 is SGHTA and CDR2 is FQGNSA. Trimming cost V 5 bases and J 2 bases; bases outside gene matches: 1. The CDR3 loop spans 14 amino acids. The CDR3 loop reads CASSDRGGNQPQHF. CDR3 sequence (DNA): TGTGCCAGCAGCGACAGGGGGGGCAATCAGCCCCAGCATTTT.

Notes on this clonotype: Since a much larger clone is just one base distant, this may be a read error. The chain links TRBV7-4 to TRBJ2-2; either TRBD1 or TRBD2 may supply D (5 bases each). The germline V gene has CDR1 SGHVT and CDR2 SQSDAQ. This CDR3 is built from 15 residues. In DNA form, the CDR3 reads TGTGCCGGCAGCTTAAGAACGAGGGGAACCGGGGAGCTGTTTTTT. This codes for CAGSLRTRGTGELFF.

This clonotype was seen many times. The genes are TRBV11-2 and TRBJ2-2; TRBD1 is a possible D gene (5 bases). This CDR3 region has 17 residues. Germline CDR1 is SGHAT and CDR2 is FQNNGV. Trimming left V 1 base short and J 5 bases short, with 17 bases between. CDR3 residues: CASSLAPSSGRTGELFF. The DNA for the CDR3 is TGTGCCAGCAGCTTAGCCCCTTCATCAGGGCGGACCGGGGAGCTGTTTTTT.